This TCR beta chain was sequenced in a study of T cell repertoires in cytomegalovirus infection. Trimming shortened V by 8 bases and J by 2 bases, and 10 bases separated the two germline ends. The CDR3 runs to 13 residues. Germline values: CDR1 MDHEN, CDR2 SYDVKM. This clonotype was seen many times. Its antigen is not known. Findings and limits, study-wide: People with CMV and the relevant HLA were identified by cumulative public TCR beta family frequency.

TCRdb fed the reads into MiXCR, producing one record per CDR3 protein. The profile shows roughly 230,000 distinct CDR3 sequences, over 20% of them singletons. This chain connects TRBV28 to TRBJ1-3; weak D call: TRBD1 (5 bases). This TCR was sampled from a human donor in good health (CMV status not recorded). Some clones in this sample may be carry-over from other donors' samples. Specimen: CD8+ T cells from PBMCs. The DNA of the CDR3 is TGTGCCAGCTCCAGGGCAACTGGAAACACCATATATTTT. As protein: CASSRATGNTIYF.